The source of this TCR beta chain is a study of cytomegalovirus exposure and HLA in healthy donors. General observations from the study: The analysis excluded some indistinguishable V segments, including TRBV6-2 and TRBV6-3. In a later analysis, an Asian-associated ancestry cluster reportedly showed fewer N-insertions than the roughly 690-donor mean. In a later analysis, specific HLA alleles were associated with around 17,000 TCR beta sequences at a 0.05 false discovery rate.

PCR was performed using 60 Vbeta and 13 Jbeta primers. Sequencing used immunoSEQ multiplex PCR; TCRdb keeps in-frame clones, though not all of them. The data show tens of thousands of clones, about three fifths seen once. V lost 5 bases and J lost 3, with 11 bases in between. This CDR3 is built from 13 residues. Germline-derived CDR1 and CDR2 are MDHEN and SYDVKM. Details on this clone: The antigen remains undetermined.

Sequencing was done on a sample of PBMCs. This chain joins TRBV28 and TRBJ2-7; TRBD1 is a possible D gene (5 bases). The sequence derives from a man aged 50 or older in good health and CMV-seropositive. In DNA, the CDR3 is TGTGCCAGCAGTCTCACACAGGACTACGAGCAGTACTTC. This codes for CASSLTQDYEQYF.